This record covers a single TCR beta chain. Its antigen is still unknown. This sample is part of a study of T cell responses to AZD1222 COVID-19 vaccine. Produced via immunoSEQ multiplex PCR; TCRdb's table is partial and in-frame only. The sample yields 100,000 to 150,000 clones, 90% seen once. Whole-study findings and limits: The sample set comprised mostly white British donors with more females, and clonal diversity was possibly underestimated. Following two doses of AZD1222, Spike-specific TCR breadth and depth rose. Sampled repertoires all dated from after the peak T cell response.

The receptor's source is an adult in good health. Sequencing was performed on peripheral blood, taken on day 0 of AZD1222 vaccination.

The CDR3 DNA follows: TGCGCCAGCAGTGACCGTTTGATTGATCAGCCCCAGCATTTT. This encodes CASSDRLIDQPQHF. This chain connects TRBV10-2 to TRBJ1-5; D gene ambiguous. The CDR3 covers 14 residues. V lost 3 bases and J 5 bases, leaving 11 bases between the germline ends. Germline V gives CDR1 WSHSY, CDR2 SAAADI.